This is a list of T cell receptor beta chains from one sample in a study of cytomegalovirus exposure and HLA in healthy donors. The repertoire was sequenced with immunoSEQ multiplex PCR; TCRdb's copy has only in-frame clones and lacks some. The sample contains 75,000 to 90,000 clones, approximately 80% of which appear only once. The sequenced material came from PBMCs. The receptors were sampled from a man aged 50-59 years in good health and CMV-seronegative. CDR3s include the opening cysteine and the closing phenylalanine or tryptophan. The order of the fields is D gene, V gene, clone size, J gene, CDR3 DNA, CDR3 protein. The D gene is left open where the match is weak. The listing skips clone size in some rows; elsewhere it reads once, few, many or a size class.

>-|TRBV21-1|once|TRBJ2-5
TGTGCCAGCACCCAAGACAGGGCGCTTAAAGAGACCCAGTACTTC
CASTQDRALKETQYF
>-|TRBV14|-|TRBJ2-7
TGTGCCAGCAGCCAAGTGCTTTCCGAGACAGGACGATCCTACGAGCAGTACTTC
CASSQVLSETGRSYEQYF
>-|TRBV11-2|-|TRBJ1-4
TGTGCCAGCAGCAGAGGGAGAGAAAAACTGTTTTTT
CASSRGREKLFF
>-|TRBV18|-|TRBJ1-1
TGTGCCAGCTCACCGAACACAGGGATTGTAGCTGAAGCTTTCTTT
CASSPNTGIVAEAFF
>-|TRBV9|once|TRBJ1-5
TGTGCCAGCAGCCCGGGGTTCAAGGGCAATCAGCCCCAGCATTTT
CASSPGFKGNQPQHF
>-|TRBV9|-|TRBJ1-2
TGTGCCAGCAGCGTAGATAACAGGGGCTACACCTTC
CASSVDNRGYTF
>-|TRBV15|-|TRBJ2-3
TGTGCCACCAGCAGAGAACAGGCAACCACAGATACGCAGTATTTT
CATSREQATTDTQYF
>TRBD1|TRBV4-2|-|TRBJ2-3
TGTGCCAGCAGCCCCCAATCTACTGGCGGACAGGGTGTGTTCTATACGCAGTATTTT
CASSPQSTGGQGVFYTQYF
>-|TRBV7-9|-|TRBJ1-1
TGTGCCAGCAGCTTAGATGGGGGCCGGGCTTTCTTT
CASSLDGGRAFF
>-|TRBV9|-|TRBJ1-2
TGTGCCAGCAGCGTAGGGGGAGGGGGCTATGGCTACACCTTC
CASSVGGGGYGYTF
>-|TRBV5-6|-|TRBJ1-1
TGTGCCAGCAGCTGGGGAGGGGAATTGAACACTGAAGCTTTCTTT
CASSWGGELNTEAFF
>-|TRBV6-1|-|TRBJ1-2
TGTGCCAGCAGCAGGTTAGAAGCCTATGGCTACACCTTC
CASSRLEAYGYTF
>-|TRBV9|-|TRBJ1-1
TGTGCCAGCAGCGAGGGACAGAACACTGAAGCTTTCTTT
CASSEGQNTEAFF
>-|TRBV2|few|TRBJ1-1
TGTGCCAGCAGGGGTCAGGGTGAAAGAACTGAAGCTTTCTTT
CASRGQGERTEAFF
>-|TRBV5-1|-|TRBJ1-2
TGCGCCAGCAGCTTGAACGAAGGGGTTCCCACCTTC
CASSLNEGVPTF
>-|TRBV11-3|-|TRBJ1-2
TGTGCCAGCAGCCAAACTGATCAGGGGGGCTACACCTTC
CASSQTDQGGYTF
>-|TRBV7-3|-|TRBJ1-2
TGTGCCAGCAGCTTAGACAGGACCTATGGCTACACCTTC
CASSLDRTYGYTF
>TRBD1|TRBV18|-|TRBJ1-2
TGTGCCAGCTCACCAGCGGGACAGGGCACAAACAATTATGGCTACACCTTC
CASSPAGQGTNNYGYTF
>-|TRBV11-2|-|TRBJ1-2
TGTGCCAGCAGCTTCGCGGGGGGTTATGGCTACACCTTC
CASSFAGGYGYTF
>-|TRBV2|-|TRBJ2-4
TGTGCCAGCATGAGGGGGGGTCGGGACATTCAGTACTTC
CASMRGGRDIQYF
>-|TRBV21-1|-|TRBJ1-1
TGTGCCAGCAGCAAAAATGGGACAGGGGGCGCTGAAGCTTTCTTT
CASSKNGTGGAEAFF
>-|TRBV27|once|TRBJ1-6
TGTGCCAGCAGCCGCTCGCAACAGCCCAATTCACCCCTCCACTTT
CASSRSQQPNSPLHF